Below, 30 T cell receptor beta chains from the same sample are listed, as sequenced in a study of T cell changes during pregnancy in multiple sclerosis. Sequencing was performed with immunoSEQ multiplex PCR; in TCRdb, only in-frame clones are kept and a portion is missing. Counted here are about 15,000 clones, roughly 80% occurring once; the ten biggest clones make up about a sixth. The sequencing used CD8+ T cells from peripheral blood mononuclear cells, collected after pregnancy. These receptor sequences come from a female donor in good health, enrolled as a control in a pregnancy study.

The CDR3 sequence: CASSMDRGPQHF. Written as DNA, the CDR3 is TGTGCCAGCAGCATGGACAGAGGGCCCCAGCATTTT. The rearrangement uses TRBV7-8 and TRBJ1-5, with D tentatively TRBD1 (6 bases). CDR1 and CDR2 (germline): SGHVS, FQNEAQ. Trimming shortened V by 5 bases and J by 9 bases, and 11 bases separated the two germline ends. The CDR3 is 12 residues long.

The gene calls are TRBV11-2 and TRBJ2-1; 9 bases map to TRBD2. The junction had 18 bases not matched to a gene; V was cut back by 5 bases and J by 10 bases. Looked up from germline, CDR1 is SGHAT and CDR2 is FQNNGV. This CDR3 has 17 amino acids. The CDR3, as DNA: TGTGCCAGCAGCACTACATCGACTCTAGCGGGGTCACGGGAGCAGTTCTTC. Amino acid sequence: CASSTTSTLAGSREQFF. The full variable domain, in which reference TRBV11-2 and TRBJ2-1 provide the parts outside the CDR3, is EAGVAQSPRYKIIEKRQSVAFWCNPISGHATLYWYQQILGQGPKLLIQFQNNGVVDDSQLPKDRFSAERLKGVDSTLKIQPAKLEDSAVYLCASSTTSTLAGSREQFFGPGTRLTVL.

The rearrangement uses TRBV27 and TRBJ2-3, with 10 bases that match TRBD2. Unmatched junction bases numbered 7, after V lost 1 base and J lost 6 bases. The V gene's germline CDR1 is MNHEY and CDR2 SMNVEV (reference sequence). This CDR3 contains 16 residues. The chain's CDR3 is CASSLYFLAGDDTQYF. The CDR3 bases are TGTGCCAGCAGTTTATATTTTCTAGCGGGAGACGATACGCAGTATTTT.

This clone was recorded once. The chain uses TRBV4-1 and TRBJ2-1, with D possibly TRBD2 on 5 matching bases. From germline, CDR1 is MGHRA and CDR2 YSYEKL. This CDR3 contains 13 residues. V was shortened by 4 bases and J by 5 bases, with 9 bases between the two germline ends. CDR3 sequence reads: CASSRLLNNEQFF. The CDR3 DNA follows: TGCGCCAGCAGCCGACTACTGAACAATGAGCAGTTCTTC.

The chain combines TRBV18 with TRBJ1-3, with D perhaps TRBD1 (6 bases). Germline CDR1 and CDR2: KGHSH and LQKENI. V gave up 3 bases and J gave up 0 bases, with 12 bases separating them. The CDR3 is 16 amino acids. DNA of the CDR3: TGTGCCAGCTCACCCCGGACAGTACTCTCTGGAAACACCATATATTTT. Residues: CASSPRTVLSGNTIYF.

The chain carries TRBV7-2 and TRBJ2-2; 8 positions agree with TRBD1. The CDR3 totals 15 residues. Germline V gene lookup returns CDR1 SGHTA and CDR2 FQGNSA. After removal of 2 bases from V and 4 bases from J, the junction contained 3 bases not matched to a gene. The CDR3 sequence: CASSLLQGVTGELFF. DNA of the CDR3: TGTGCCAGCAGCTTATTACAGGGGGTCACCGGGGAGCTGTTTTTT.

The gene calls are TRBV19 and TRBJ1-4; no clear D. V lost 3 bases and J 6 bases, leaving 11 bases between the germline ends. The CDR3 is made up of 14 amino acids. Germline-derived CDR1 and CDR2 are LNHDA and SQIVND (reference sequence). CDR3 sequence: CASSIRLADEKLFF. CDR3 sequence (DNA): TGTGCCAGTAGTATCCGTCTGGCGGATGAAAAACTGTTTTTT.

In nucleotides, the CDR3 is TGTGCCAGCAGCTTGGGGCGGACCTACGAGCAGTACTTC. It is translated as CASSLGRTYEQYF. V usage is TRBV5-6 and J usage is TRBJ2-7; D unresolved. Germline assignment: CDR1 SGHDT and CDR2 YYEEEE. The V gene lost 0 bases and the J gene lost 2 bases, with 6 bases spanning the gap. The CDR3 runs 13 residues. Based on the CDR3 plus reference TRBV5-6 and TRBJ2-7, the full variable domain is DAGVTQSPTHLIKTRGQQVTLRCSPKSGHDTVSWYQQALGQGPQFIFQYYEEEERQRGNFPDRFSGHQFPNYSSELNVNALLLGDSALYLCASSLGRTYEQYFGPGTRLTVT.

This clone came up a few times. This chain links TRBV12-5 with TRBJ1-6; a weak D match, TRBD1 (6 bases). The germline gives CDR1 LGHNT, CDR2 FRNRAP. V was shortened by 7 bases and J by 7 bases, with 14 bases between the two germline ends. This CDR3 contains 14 residues. CDR3 sequence reads: CASAYLQGNSPLHF. Written as DNA, the CDR3 is TGTGCTAGTGCCTACCTACAGGGAAATTCACCCCTCCACTTT. Supplemented by reference TRBV12-5 and TRBJ1-6, the full variable domain reads DARVTQTPRHKVTEMGQEVTMRCQPILGHNTVFWYRQTMMQGLELLAYFRNRAPLDDSGMPKDRFSAEMPDATLATLKIQPSEPRDSAVYFCASAYLQGNSPLHFGNGTRLTVT.

The chain recombines TRBV7-2 with TRBJ2-5; D remains ambiguous. The CDR3 covers 12 residues. V dropped 1 base and J dropped 10 bases, with 10 bases sitting between them. The germline V gene encodes CDR1 SGHTA and CDR2 FQGNSA. CDR3 in amino acids: CASSLGLQSQYF. The CDR3 nucleotides read TGTGCCAGCAGCTTAGGGTTACAGAGCCAGTACTTC.

The CDR3 sequence: CASSYGGSSTDTQYF. In DNA form, the CDR3 reads TGTGCCAGCAGTTACGGAGGGTCTAGCACAGATACGCAGTATTTT. V usage is TRBV6-6 and J usage is TRBJ2-3; D is perhaps TRBD2 (6 bases). The germline V gene has CDR1 MNHNY and CDR2 SVGAGI (reference sequence). This CDR3 has 15 amino acids. V lost 2 bases and J 0 bases, leaving 9 bases between the germline ends.

V usage is TRBV11-2 and J usage is TRBJ2-1; 10 positions agree with TRBD2. Germline V CDR1 and CDR2: SGHAT, FQNNGV. V lost 2 bases, J lost 7 bases, and 14 bases stayed unmatched. This CDR3 comprises 18 residues. CDR3 bases: TGTGCCAGCAGCTTACGGATCCCTAGCGGGGGATACTTGAATGAGCAGTTCTTC. Its protein product is CASSLRIPSGGYLNEQFF.

V is TRBV10-3 and J is TRBJ2-2; 8 positions match TRBD1. The J segment lost 0 bases and the V segment lost 10 bases, leaving 1 base of the junction unmatched. Germline CDR1 ENHRY, CDR2 SYGVKD. CDR3 size: 13 residues. The CDR3 is CATGQANTGELFF. The CDR3 DNA reads as TGTGCCACGGGACAGGCGAACACCGGGGAGCTGTTTTTT.

The rearrangement joins TRBV5-5 to TRBJ1-5; D is unclear. Per the germline V gene, CDR1 is SGHKS and CDR2 is YYEKEE (reference sequence). The CDR3 is 13 residues long. V shed 1 base and J shed 4 bases, with 6 bases lying between them. CDR3 coding DNA: TGTGCCAGCAGCTTGCAGGTTAATCAGCCCCAGCATTTT. Translation: CASSLQVNQPQHF.

In its sample, this clone was seen a few times. V usage is TRBV6-4 and J usage is TRBJ2-2, with 9 bases aligning to TRBD2. V gave up 0 bases and J gave up 0 bases; unmatched junction bases: 2. Germline CDR1 reads MRHNA; CDR2 reads SNTAGT. This CDR3 spans 17 amino acids. The chain's CDR3 is CASSDSPSGANTGELFF. In nucleotides, the CDR3 is TGTGCCAGCAGTGACTCCCCTAGCGGGGCGAACACCGGGGAGCTGTTTTTT.

This rearrangement joins TRBV11-2 to TRBJ2-1, with 10 bases matching TRBD2. The junction had 8 bases not matched to a gene; V was cut back by 1 base and J by 14 bases. Germline loops: CDR1 SGHAT, CDR2 FQNNGV. There are 14 residues in the CDR3. The chain's CDR3 is CASSLVDSGGSEFF. In nucleotides, the CDR3 is TGTGCCAGCAGCTTAGTGGATAGCGGGGGGTCGGAGTTCTTC.

This chain links TRBV5-1 with TRBJ2-3; 10 bases map to TRBD2. The CDR3 contains 16 residues. The trim removed 1 base at V and 2 bases at J, leaving 4 bases unmatched. Per germline, CDR1 SGHRS and CDR2 YFSETQ. This CDR3 is CASSLIAGGSTDTQYF. DNA for the CDR3: TGCGCCAGCAGCTTGATAGCGGGGGGCTCCACAGATACGCAGTATTTT.

The DNA for the CDR3 is TGTGCCAGCAGTGAGCCACAGGGGATTTATTCCACAGATACGCAGTATTTT. Translated, it gives CASSEPQGIYSTDTQYF. V and J are TRBV6-1 and TRBJ2-3; 7 positions match TRBD1. The V and J ends lost 3 bases and 2 bases, in that order; junction bases with no gene match: 11. The length of the CDR3 is 17 residues. Germline values: CDR1 MNHNS, CDR2 SASEGT.

The genes are TRBV15 and TRBJ1-2; TRBD1 is a possible D gene (5 bases). Germline V gene lookup returns CDR1 LNHNV and CDR2 YYDKDF (reference sequence). With 8 bases removed from V and 2 bases from J, the gap between germline ends came to 12 bases. The CDR3 contains 13 residues. In DNA form, the CDR3 reads TGTGCCACCGCCCAGGGTCCCAACTATGGCTACACCTTC. This translates into CATAQGPNYGYTF. Supplemented by reference TRBV15 and TRBJ1-2, the full variable domain reads DAMVIQNPRYQVTQFGKPVTLSCSQTLNHNVMYWYQQKSSQAPKLLFHYYDKDFNNEADTPDNFQSRRPNTSFCFLDIRSPGLGDTAMYLCATAQGPNYGYTFGSGTRLTVV.

The V call is TRBV7-3, the J call TRBJ2-5; a weak D match, TRBD2 (6 bases). The ends were cut back, 4 bases at V and 13 bases at J, with 19 bases in the middle. The CDR3 is made up of 13 amino acids. Germline V lookup: CDR1 SGHTA, CDR2 FQGTGA. CDR3 in DNA: TGTGCCAGCAGCTCTACCCCCGGGCGGGGACTGTACTTC. Its protein product is CASSSTPGRGLYF. Filled out from reference TRBV7-3 and TRBJ2-5, the complete variable domain reads GAGVSQTPSNKVTEKGKYVELRCDPISGHTALYWYRQSLGQGPEFLIYFQGTGAADDSGLPNDRFFAVRPEGSVSTLKIQRTERGDSAVYLCASSSTPGRGLYFGPGTRLLVL.

The chain combines TRBV5-4 with TRBJ2-2; 10 bases are a match to TRBD2. This CDR3 spans 15 amino acids. V lost 4 bases to trimming and J lost 1 base; unmatched junction nucleotides: 1. CDR1 and CDR2 from the germline V gene are SGHNT and YYREEE (reference sequence). The CDR3 DNA reads TGTGCCAGCAGCCGGACTAGCGGGAACACCGGGGAGCTGTTTTTT. Translation: CASSRTSGNTGELFF.

The chain employs TRBV19 and TRBJ1-5, with D perhaps matching TRBD1 (6 bases). Trimming shortened V by 0 bases and J by 3 bases, and 15 bases separated the two germline ends. The CDR3 is made up of 17 amino acids. The germline gives CDR1 LNHDA, CDR2 SQIVND (reference sequence). This CDR3 is CASSIERGNNFNQPQHF. The CDR3 DNA follows: TGTGCCAGTAGTATAGAGAGGGGGAACAACTTCAATCAGCCCCAGCATTTT.

The chain employs TRBV7-2 and TRBJ1-1; D remains ambiguous. CDR3 length: 14 amino acids. Looked up from germline, CDR1 is SGHTA and CDR2 is FQGNSA. V shed 1 base and J shed 4 bases, with 10 bases lying between them. CDR3 coding DNA: TGTGCCAGCAGCTTAGGTACCATCGGCACTGAAGCTTTCTTT. Its protein is CASSLGTIGTEAFF. Combining the CDR3 with reference TRBV7-2 and TRBJ1-1 gives the whole variable domain GAGVSQSPSNKVTEKGKDVELRCDPISGHTALYWYRQSLGQGLEFLIYFQGNSAPDKSGLPSDRFSAERTGGSVSTLTIQRTQQEDSAVYLCASSLGTIGTEAFFGQGTRLTVV.

This clone was observed a handful of times. The rearrangement links TRBV6-4 to TRBJ2-2; 10 nucleotides line up with TRBD2. Germline V CDR1 and CDR2: MRHNA, SNTAGT. This CDR3 region has 15 residues. With V trimmed by 5 bases and J by 3 bases, 3 bases remained unmatched. The CDR3: CASSNLAGDTGELFF. CDR3 nucleotides: TGTGCCAGCAGTAATCTAGCGGGGGACACCGGGGAGCTGTTTTTT.

In its sample, this clone was seen many times. A junction end diverges from the germline sequence, so it may reflect a read error. Other DNA sequences within the sample encode an identical CDR3. This chain uses TRBV7-7 with TRBJ2-1; TRBD1 agrees at 8 bases. CDR1 SSHAT and CDR2 FNYEAQ come from the germline V gene (reference sequence). This CDR3 region has 16 residues. CDR3 sequence: CASSRTGLPPYNEQFF. For the CDR3, the DNA is TGTGCTAGCAGCCGGACAGGGCTCCCACCATACAATGAGCAGTTCTTC.

V and J are TRBV23-1 and TRBJ2-3; 7 bases are shared with TRBD1. TRBV23-1 is an open reading frame whose function is uncertain. The CDR3 is 15 amino acids. The V and J ends lost 4 bases and 2 bases, in that order; junction bases with no gene match: 6. For the CDR3, the DNA is TGCGCCAGCAGTCCGCGACAGGGCGACACAGATACGCAGTATTTT. Protein sequence: CASSPRQGDTDTQYF.

This chain connects TRBV6-4 to TRBJ2-3, with 8 bases aligning to TRBD2. The CDR3 has 17 amino acids. Germline V gene sequence: CDR1 MRHNA, CDR2 SNTAGT. With 0 bases clipped from V and 3 bases from J, the junction kept 8 bases outside the gene matches. The CDR3 spells CASSDSGGGTPTDTQYF. CDR3 coding DNA: TGTGCCAGCAGTGACTCTGGCGGGGGGACCCCTACAGATACGCAGTATTTT.

V usage is TRBV7-9 and J usage is TRBJ1-2, with a tentative D call TRBD1 (6 bases). Deletions cut 5 bases from V and 8 bases from J, with 18 bases between. The CDR3 runs to 14 residues. Germline CDR1 and CDR2: SEHNR and FQNEAQ (reference sequence). The CDR3 reads CASSQPGEFGGYTF. CDR3 coding DNA: TGTGCCAGCAGCCAACCAGGGGAATTCGGAGGCTACACCTTC.

Comments on this clone: The identical CDR3 is also encoded by other nucleotide sequences in the sample. The V gene is TRBV6-4, the J gene TRBJ2-3; TRBD2 aligns across 8 bases. The CDR3 is 14 amino acids. Germline values: CDR1 MRHNA, CDR2 SNTAGT. The junction had 0 bases not matched to a gene; V was cut back by 0 bases and J by 4 bases. CDR3 in amino acids: CASSDSGGADTQYF. In nucleotides, the CDR3 is TGTGCCAGCAGTGACTCCGGGGGGGCAGATACGCAGTATTTT.

This clone was detected only once. This chain uses TRBV6-5 with TRBJ2-2; the D gene is possibly TRBD1 (5 bases). This CDR3 contains 14 residues. Trimming stripped 5 bases from V and 2 bases from J, with 9 bases between. Germline values: CDR1 MNHEY, CDR2 SVGAGI. CDR3 nucleotides: TGTGCCAGCAGTAGTGGACATAACACCGGGGAGCTGTTTTTT. Its translation is CASSSGHNTGELFF.